The 29 T cell receptor beta chains listed next were all sequenced from one sample in a study of cytomegalovirus exposure and HLA in healthy donors. PCR involved 60 Vbeta and 13 Jbeta primers. Clones were read by immunoSEQ multiplex PCR, and TCRdb kept only the in-frame ones, dropping some. The data hold more than 130,000 clones, with roughly 80% observed a single time. Sequenced: PBMCs. The source is a man in his forties in good health and CMV-seropositive.

The chain carries TRBV6-5 and TRBJ1-4; 9 bases fit TRBD1. The germline V gene encodes CDR1 MNHEY and CDR2 SVGAGI. V shed 6 bases and J 1 base; nucleotides not matched to a gene: 0. This CDR3 spans 14 amino acids. CDR3 sequence: CASRTGGTNEKLFF. CDR3 DNA sequence: TGTGCCAGCAGGACAGGGGGAACTAATGAAAAACTGTTTTTT.

This clone has at least ten counts. The chain is built from TRBV2 and TRBJ2-3; the D is unclear. CDR1 is SNHLY, CDR2 FYNNEI, per germline. The CDR3 extends over 13 amino acids. V lost 4 bases and J lost 8, with 13 bases in between. CDR3 DNA sequence: TGTGCCAGCAGTGTCGGGTCTCCGGGTACGCAGTATTTT. Translating it yields CASSVGSPGTQYF.

The chain couples TRBV4-1 to TRBJ2-1; TRBD1 aligns across 7 bases. CDR3 size: 13 residues. With 4 bases clipped from V and 8 bases from J, the junction kept 5 bases outside the gene matches. Germline V CDR1 and CDR2: MGHRA, YSYEKL. The CDR3: CASSLTGVDEQFF. CDR3 DNA sequence: TGCGCCAGCAGCCTTACAGGGGTTGATGAGCAGTTCTTC.

V and J are TRBV6-6 and TRBJ2-3; D is perhaps TRBD2 (6 bases). The CDR3 runs 15 residues. Germline V gene lookup returns CDR1 MNHNY and CDR2 SVGAGI (reference sequence). The ends were cut back, 2 bases at V and 3 bases at J, with 12 bases in the middle. DNA of the CDR3: TGTGCCAGCAGTTACGGCGGGGTGGGTACAGATACGCAGTATTTT. It encodes CASSYGGVGTDTQYF.

This sequence joins TRBV30 and TRBJ2-7, with D possibly being TRBD1 (6 bases). Germline CDR1 reads GTSNPN; CDR2 reads SVGIG (reference sequence). Trimming shortened V by 3 bases and J by 4 bases, and 13 bases separated the two germline ends. CDR3 length equals 13 residues. CDR3 loop: CAWRQGVGYEQYF. In DNA form, the CDR3 reads TGTGCCTGGAGACAGGGAGTCGGATACGAGCAGTACTTC.

V is TRBV5-1 and J is TRBJ2-1; TRBD2 might be the D (6 bases). The V gene's germline CDR1 is SGHRS and CDR2 YFSETQ. The CDR3 length is 17 residues. V was trimmed by 2 bases and J by 0 bases, leaving 15 bases between them. The CDR3 DNA reads as TGCGCCAGCAGCTTAATACCGCGGCGGGACTCCTACAATGAGCAGTTCTTC. It specifies CASSLIPRRDSYNEQFF.

This clone showed up just once. The rearrangement links TRBV7-9 to TRBJ2-1; 14 bases line up with TRBD2. The J segment lost 8 bases and the V segment lost 4 bases, leaving 10 bases of the junction unmatched. Germline V gene sequence: CDR1 SEHNR, CDR2 FQNEAQ (reference sequence). This CDR3 is 17 amino acids long. CDR3 sequence (DNA): TGTGCCAGCAGCTCGCTGGGACTAGCGGGAGATATGCATGAGCAGTTCTTC. Protein product: CASSSLGLAGDMHEQFF.

The gene calls are TRBV7-9 and TRBJ2-5, with D maybe TRBD2 (7 bases). V gave up 5 bases and J gave up 5 bases, with 18 bases separating them. CDR1 is SEHNR and CDR2 is FQNEAQ in the germline V gene (reference sequence). The CDR3 runs to 15 residues. The DNA for the CDR3 is TGTGCCAGCAGCCCGCGACAGGCGGGGGAGGAGACCCAGTACTTC. Translated: CASSPRQAGEETQYF.

A note on this clone: The identical CDR3 is also encoded by other nucleotide sequences in the sample. This sequence joins TRBV5-4 and TRBJ2-5, with 8 bases lining up with TRBD2. Germline assignment: CDR1 SGHNT and CDR2 YYREEE (reference sequence). The CDR3 has 14 amino acids. The trim removed 5 bases at V and 1 base at J, leaving 4 bases unmatched. The CDR3 nucleotides are TGTGCCAGCAGGTTAGCGGGACCCCAAGAGACCCAGTACTTC. Amino acids: CASRLAGPQETQYF.

CDR3: CASSLRQGSTGELFF. DNA for the CDR3: TGCGCCAGCAGCTTGAGACAGGGGAGCACCGGGGAGCTGTTTTTT. The V and J genes are TRBV5-1 and TRBJ2-2, with 8 bases that match TRBD1. V was pared by 1 base and J by 4 bases, with 3 bases of the junction left unmatched. The CDR3 runs 15 residues. Germline V CDR1 and CDR2: SGHRS, YFSETQ. Filled out from reference TRBV5-1 and TRBJ2-2, the complete variable domain reads KAGVTQTPRYLIKTRGQQVTLSCSPISGHRSVSWYQQTPGQGLQFLFEYFSETQRNKGNFPGRFSGRQFSNSRSEMNVSTLELGDSALYLCASSLRQGSTGELFFGEGSRLTVL.

The rearrangement uses TRBV15 and TRBJ1-1; 12 nucleotides agree with TRBD1. The CDR3 covers 15 residues. The V gene end was trimmed by 1 base and the J gene end by 6 bases; junction bases not matched to a gene: 3. Germline CDR1 reads LNHNV; CDR2 reads YYDKDF (reference sequence). DNA for the CDR3: TGTGCCACCAGCAGAGCGGGACAGGGGGCATCTGAAGCTTTCTTT. Protein: CATSRAGQGASEAFF.

In its sample, this clone was seen once. The rearrangement links TRBV5-4 to TRBJ1-1; 12 bases fit TRBD1. J was trimmed by 5 bases and V by 1 base; bases with no gene match: 6. CDR1 SGHNT and CDR2 YYREEE come from the germline V gene (reference sequence). This CDR3 region has 16 residues. The CDR3, as DNA: TGTGCCAGCAGCTTGTCCGGGACAGGGGGCTGGACTGAAGCTTTCTTT. Its translation is CASSLSGTGGWTEAFF.

The V gene is TRBV7-6, the J gene TRBJ2-2, with 8 nucleotides matching TRBD1. The CDR3 has 16 amino acids. V trimming: 5 bases; J trimming: 0 bases; junction bases outside the gene matches: 5. The germline V gene encodes CDR1 SGHVS and CDR2 FNYEAQ. DNA of the CDR3: TGTGCCAGCAGCCAAAGGACAGGGACGAACACCGGGGAGCTGTTTTTT. Its protein is CASSQRTGTNTGELFF.

This chain links TRBV19 with TRBJ1-1, with a possible D match to TRBD1 (6 bases). V gave up 9 bases and J gave up 5 bases, with 19 bases separating them. This CDR3 contains 14 residues. The germline V gene has CDR1 LNHDA and CDR2 SQIVND (reference sequence). Written as DNA, the CDR3 is TGTGCCAGCACCTCACAGGGCGGCTGGACTGAAGCTTTCTTT. Translating gives CASTSQGGWTEAFF.

This chain uses TRBV6-5 with TRBJ1-2, with D uncertain. CDR3 length: 14 residues. CDR1 and CDR2 from the germline V gene are MNHEY and SVGAGI. The V end lost 0 bases, the J end lost 2 bases, and 7 bases lay between the germline ends. The CDR3 reads CASSYSSRNYGYTF. The CDR3 coding sequence is TGTGCCAGCAGTTACTCGAGTCGAAACTATGGCTACACCTTC.

V and J are TRBV11-1 and TRBJ2-7; 9 nucleotides agree with TRBD1. Germline loops: CDR1 SGHAT, CDR2 FQDESV (reference sequence). This CDR3 comprises 14 residues. V lost 3 bases to trimming and J lost 5 bases; unmatched junction nucleotides: 5. The CDR3 DNA reads TGTGCCAGCAGCTTGGGGGGGACAGGGAACGAGCAGTACTTC. It codes for CASSLGGTGNEQYF.

This clone was detected once. This rearrangement joins TRBV13 to TRBJ2-2; 11 nucleotides match TRBD1. The CDR3 covers 16 residues. Germline CDR1 and CDR2: PRHDT and FYEKMQ (reference sequence). J lost 4 bases, V lost 5 bases, and 6 bases had no gene match. The CDR3 DNA reads as TGTGCCAGCAGCCCAGATGGGACAGGGGGCACCGGGGAGCTGTTTTTT. It is translated as CASSPDGTGGTGELFF.

The chain carries TRBV5-6 and TRBJ1-2; no clear D gene. The ends were cut back, 3 bases at V and 8 bases at J, with 11 bases in the middle. Germline values: CDR1 SGHDT, CDR2 YYEEEE. This CDR3 has 12 amino acids. The DNA for the CDR3 is TGTGCCAGCAGCTGGGCAGCCACAGGCTACACCTTC. This translates into CASSWAATGYTF.

The rearrangement uses TRBV6-6 and TRBJ2-1; a weak D match, TRBD1 (6 bases). V was shortened by 6 bases and J by 7 bases, with 22 bases between the two germline ends. CDR3 length: 16 amino acids. Germline V gene lookup returns CDR1 MNHNY and CDR2 SVGAGI (reference sequence). CDR3 protein: CASSQLRTAIGNEQFF. The CDR3 nucleotides are TGTGCCAGCAGCCAACTTAGGACAGCCATAGGGAATGAGCAGTTCTTC.

The chain recombines TRBV9 with TRBJ2-7; 8 bases align to TRBD1. Germline CDR1 is SGDLS and CDR2 is YYNGEE. Germline trimming cut 1 base from V and 3 bases from J; bases unmatched to any gene: 9. The CDR3 extends over 16 amino acids. The DNA of the CDR3 is TGTGCCAGCAGCGTACATAAAGGGACAGGTCTCTACGAGCAGTACTTC. This sequence encodes CASSVHKGTGLYEQYF.

This clone has a single count. The rearrangement joins TRBV28 to TRBJ1-4; 7 bases agree with TRBD1. V gave up 7 bases and J gave up 7 bases; unmatched junction bases: 9. The CDR3 sequence is 14 residues long. Per the germline V gene, CDR1 is MDHEN and CDR2 is SYDVKM. This CDR3 reads CASNEQGITEKLFF. CDR3 nucleotide sequence: TGTGCCAGCAATGAACAGGGGATTACTGAAAAACTGTTTTTT. Complete variable domain (other parts from reference TRBV28 and TRBJ1-4): DVKVTQSSRYLVKRTGEKVFLECVQDMDHENMFWYRQDPGLGLRLIYFSYDVKMKEKGDIPEGYSVSREKKERFSLILESASTNQTSMYLCASNEQGITEKLFFGSGTQLSVL.

The sample holds one count of this clone. CDR3 sequence: CASSGGTGVASKQYF. DNA of the CDR3: TGTGCCAGCAGCGGTGGGACAGGGGTAGCGAGCAAGCAGTACTTC. V is TRBV11-2 and J is TRBJ2-7; 10 bases line up with TRBD1. The V and J ends lost 5 bases and 8 bases, in that order; junction bases with no gene match: 12. The CDR3 contains 15 residues. The germline V gene encodes CDR1 SGHAT and CDR2 FQNNGV.

This sequence joins TRBV4-1 and TRBJ2-1; 7 bases are a match to TRBD2. From germline, CDR1 is MGHRA and CDR2 YSYEKL. Losses at the gene ends were 1 base for V and 5 bases for J; bases not matched to a gene: 8. This CDR3 is built from 16 residues. DNA for the CDR3: TGCGCCAGCAGCCAAGTAGCGAGCGGGATCAACAATGAGCAGTTCTTC. It codes for CASSQVASGINNEQFF.

The gene calls are TRBV10-1 and TRBJ2-7; D may be TRBD2 (6 bases). Between the trimmed V and J ends, which lost 5 bases and 6 bases, there was a span of 14 bases. CDR3 length: 13 amino acids. The germline V gene has CDR1 WNHNN and CDR2 SYGVQD (reference sequence). The CDR3 DNA sequence: TGCGCCAGCAGTCCGGGACTTAGTGGCGAGCAGTACTTC. This codes for CASSPGLSGEQYF.

Here the CDR3 DNA reads TGTGCCAGCACCAAGGGAGCTAATTCACCCCTCCACTTT. Translated, it gives CASTKGANSPLHF. This chain connects TRBV5-4 to TRBJ1-6; D gene uncertain. Per germline, CDR1 SGHNT and CDR2 YYREEE (reference sequence). This CDR3 comprises 13 residues. The germline V and J ends were trimmed by 6 bases and 6 bases, with 10 bases remaining between them.

The chain couples TRBV10-2 to TRBJ1-5, with 8 positions matching TRBD1. J was trimmed by 7 bases and V by 8 bases; bases with no gene match: 4. Germline V gene sequence: CDR1 WSHSY, CDR2 SAAADI. The CDR3 is 12 amino acids. CDR3 sequence: CASGQGNQPQHF. CDR3 DNA: TGCGCCAGCGGACAGGGAAACCAGCCCCAGCATTTT.

This chain uses TRBV5-1 with TRBJ1-4; no firm D call. Trimming removed 2 bases from V and 0 bases from J, with 5 bases in between. In germline, CDR1 is SGHRS, CDR2 YFSETQ. This CDR3 has 14 amino acids. CDR3 nucleotides: TGCGCCAGCAGCTTCTACTCAACTAATGAAAAACTGTTTTTT. The encoded protein is CASSFYSTNEKLFF. Full variable domain (missing parts from reference TRBV5-1 and TRBJ1-4): KAGVTQTPRYLIKTRGQQVTLSCSPISGHRSVSWYQQTPGQGLQFLFEYFSETQRNKGNFPGRFSGRQFSNSRSEMNVSTLELGDSALYLCASSFYSTNEKLFFGSGTQLSVL.

This chain links TRBV4-1 with TRBJ2-7; 10 bases line up with TRBD1. Per germline, CDR1 MGHRA and CDR2 YSYEKL. V lost 2 bases to trimming and J lost 3 bases; unmatched junction nucleotides: 7. The CDR3 consists of 16 residues. CDR3 in amino acids: CASSQLEGQGFYEQYF. In DNA form, the CDR3 reads TGCGCCAGCAGCCAATTAGAGGGACAGGGGTTCTACGAGCAGTACTTC.

J is TRBJ2-3 and V is TRBV5-5; D may be TRBD1 (6 bases). Per germline, CDR1 SGHKS and CDR2 YYEKEE (reference sequence). V lost 6 bases and J 1 base, leaving 15 bases between the germline ends. The CDR3 is made up of 15 amino acids. The CDR3, as DNA: TGTGCCAGCAACGACTTAGGGGGACGCACAGATACGCAGTATTTT. Protein product: CASNDLGGRTDTQYF.